The 28 T cell receptor beta chains given below trace back to one sample, sequenced in a study of T cells in Graves' hyperthyroidism and ophthalmopathy. Template material for amplifying TCR beta CDR3 regions consisted of RNA transcripts. When the TCR CDR3 underwent first-round RT-PCR, the HTBI primer set was used. TCRdb reprocessed the multiplex PCR reads with MiXCR, giving one entry per CDR3 protein. The sample holds about 640,000 distinct CDR3 sequences; less than 25% are singletons and the top ten take over 30%. Sequencing was carried out using blood. The receptors were gathered from a young man with Graves' ophthalmopathy.

This chain joins TRBV7-2 and TRBJ2-2; TRBD1 agrees at 12 bases. The V gene's germline CDR1 is SGHTA and CDR2 FQGNSA. The CDR3 contains 15 residues. The trim removed 5 bases at V and 5 bases at J, leaving 3 bases unmatched. The CDR3 DNA sequence: TGTGCCAGCAGCCAGGGACAGGGGGCGACCGGGGAGCTGTTTTTT. It specifies CASSQGQGATGELFF.

At least ten counts were recorded for this clonotype. The V gene is TRBV4-1, the J gene TRBJ1-1; D not resolved. From germline, CDR1 is MGHRA and CDR2 YSYEKL. The V gene lost 0 bases and the J gene lost 0 bases, with 8 bases spanning the gap. The CDR3 consists of 15 residues. CDR3 in DNA: TGCGCCAGCAGCCAAGATCCAGGCTTGAACACTGAAGCTTTCTTT. This codes for CASSQDPGLNTEAFF.

This clonotype came up a few times. One junction end disagrees with the germline gene, perhaps due to a read error. The chain couples TRBV7-7 to TRBJ2-5, with 7 bases lining up with TRBD2. The germline CDR1 and CDR2 sequences are SSHAT and FNYEAQ (reference sequence). The CDR3 is made up of 16 amino acids. CDR3 nucleotide sequence: TGTGCTAGCAGCTTAGTCTTCGCGGGAGATGGGGAGACCCAGTACTTC. Its protein product is CASSLVFAGDGETQYF.

This clonotype was detected only a few times. The chain links TRBV25-1 to TRBJ2-3; TRBD2 aligns across 7 bases. The germline CDR1 and CDR2 sequences are MGHDK and SYGVNS. With V trimmed by 2 bases and J by 4 bases, 12 bases remained unmatched. The CDR3 contains 17 residues. DNA for the CDR3: TGTGCCAGCAGTGAACAGGCGGGAGTGAATTCCGCAGATACGCAGTATTTT. It yields the protein CASSEQAGVNSADTQYF.

This clonotype was recorded many times. The V gene is TRBV11-2, the J gene TRBJ2-5; unclear D gene. Trimming removed 0 bases from V and 3 bases from J, with 8 bases in between. Germline CDR1 and CDR2: SGHAT and FQNNGV. This CDR3 contains 14 residues. The CDR3 DNA reads TGTGCCAGCAGCTTAGATTGGCGCGAAGAGACCCAGTACTTC. Amino acid sequence: CASSLDWREETQYF.

The chain couples TRBV9 to TRBJ2-1; 7 positions agree with TRBD2. Germline assignment: CDR1 SGDLS and CDR2 YYNGEE. V gave up 0 bases and J gave up 5 bases; unmatched junction bases: 5. The CDR3 loop spans 15 amino acids. The CDR3, as DNA: TGTGCCAGCAGCGTAGTGCCTAGCGGCGACAATGAGCAGTTCTTC. Protein product: CASSVVPSGDNEQFF.

The rearrangement uses TRBV19 and TRBJ2-1; TRBD1 aligns across 7 bases. The CDR3 is 12 amino acids. V was clipped by 8 bases and J by 9 bases; unmatched bases: 7. Germline CDR1 reads LNHDA; CDR2 reads SQIVND (reference sequence). The CDR3 region is CASQGQYGEQFF. CDR3 sequence (DNA): TGTGCCAGTCAGGGACAGTACGGTGAGCAGTTCTTC.

In this sample, this clonotype turned up a few times. The chain links TRBV13 to TRBJ2-7; 7 nucleotides align to TRBD1. This CDR3 spans 15 amino acids. Germline V gene lookup returns CDR1 PRHDT and CDR2 FYEKMQ (reference sequence). The trim removed 5 bases at V and 7 bases at J, leaving 14 bases unmatched. The CDR3 coding sequence is TGTGCCAGCAGCCCCTCCAGGGGGAACTTTAGGGAGCAGTACTTC. Translated, it gives CASSPSRGNFREQYF.

The CDR3 is CASGGHRDRDEKLFF. As DNA, the CDR3 is TGTGCCAGCGGAGGTCACAGAGACAGGGATGAAAAACTGTTTTTT. The rearrangement joins TRBV12-3 or TRBV12-4 to TRBJ1-4, with TRBD1 matching over 7 bases. The CDR3 has 15 amino acids. V gave up 8 bases and J gave up 6 bases; unmatched junction bases: 12.

The sample holds many counts of this clonotype. This chain connects TRBV27 to TRBJ2-1; D might be TRBD2 (7 bases). Germline values: CDR1 MNHEY, CDR2 SMNVEV (reference sequence). The CDR3 is 16 amino acids. Trimming pared 5 bases from V and 6 bases from J, leaving 20 bases between. Here the CDR3 DNA reads TGTGCCAGCAGTGAAGCTAGGGGGGGACGGGCCAATGAGCAGTTCTTC. Translated, it gives CASSEARGGRANEQFF.

This clonotype turned up a few times. The rearrangement uses TRBV20-1 and TRBJ2-3; 8 bases match TRBD1. In germline, CDR1 is DFQATT, CDR2 SNEGSKA (reference sequence). This CDR3 spans 16 amino acids. The J segment lost 2 bases and the V segment lost 6 bases, leaving 13 bases of the junction unmatched. The CDR3 DNA reads TGCAGTGCCGACGCCAGGGGGGACAGGAACACAGATACGCAGTATTTT. Translation: CSADARGDRNTDTQYF.

This clonotype has just a few counts. J is TRBJ1-1 and V is TRBV27; D ambiguous. The germline gives CDR1 MNHEY, CDR2 SMNVEV (reference sequence). The CDR3 is made up of 11 amino acids. V lost 8 bases to trimming and J lost 6 bases, with 10 bases between them. The CDR3 bases are TGTGCCAGCGGAGCGCCCTCTGAAGCTTTCTTT. This encodes CASGAPSEAFF.

This clonotype was observed a handful of times. The rearrangement joins TRBV6-4 to TRBJ1-5; 7 positions agree with TRBD1. The CDR3 runs to 16 residues. V shed 6 bases, J shed 7 bases, and the junction held 15 bases outside the gene matches. Germline values: CDR1 MRHNA, CDR2 SNTAGT. The CDR3 nucleotides are TGTGCCAGCAGCGAAGGGGAGAGGGGGCGGCGACAGCCCCAGCATTTT. Encoded protein: CASSEGERGRRQPQHF.

Ten or more counts support this clonotype. The V and J genes are TRBV7-9 and TRBJ1-1; TRBD1 is a possible D gene (6 bases). CDR1 and CDR2 (germline): SEHNR, FQNEAQ (reference sequence). This CDR3 has 15 amino acids. V lost 1 base to trimming and J lost 0 bases, with 9 bases between them. This chain's CDR3 is CASSLVGHLNTEAFF. CDR3 in DNA: TGTGCCAGCAGCTTAGTGGGACACCTGAACACTGAAGCTTTCTTT.

This chain connects TRBV12-3 or TRBV12-4 to TRBJ1-1, with 10 bases fitting TRBD1. Unmatched junction bases numbered 8, after V lost 5 bases and J lost 5 bases. The CDR3 loop spans 15 amino acids. CDR3 DNA sequence: TGTGCCAGCAGTCCGGGGACAGGGGTTAGGACTGAAGCTTTCTTT. It specifies CASSPGTGVRTEAFF.

This clonotype was seen at least ten times. The rearrangement uses TRBV11-1 and TRBJ2-3, with D possibly matching TRBD2 (6 bases). This CDR3 comprises 18 residues. V was shortened by 5 bases and J by 3 bases, with 24 bases between the two germline ends. The germline V gene encodes CDR1 SGHAT and CDR2 FQDESV (reference sequence). The CDR3 protein is CASSPGHISGYSTDTQYF. The DNA of the CDR3 is TGTGCCAGCAGCCCGGGCCATATTAGCGGATACAGTACAGATACGCAGTATTTT.

This chain connects TRBV5-1 to TRBJ2-1; D possibly corresponds to TRBD2 (5 bases). CDR1 SGHRS and CDR2 YFSETQ come from the germline V gene. V lost 0 bases to trimming and J lost 8 bases, with 15 bases between them. The CDR3 is made up of 15 amino acids. The CDR3 loop reads CASSLDSGKDDEQFF. CDR3 coding DNA: TGCGCCAGCAGCTTGGACAGCGGCAAAGACGATGAGCAGTTCTTC.

This clonotype was counted only a few times. V is TRBV30 and J is TRBJ2-2; D may match TRBD1 or TRBD2 (6 bases each). Germline V gene data show CDR1 as GTSNPN and CDR2 as SVGIG (reference sequence). The CDR3 is made up of 14 amino acids. Trimming pared 3 bases from V and 5 bases from J, leaving 13 bases between. In DNA, the CDR3 is TGTGCCTGGAGCCCTCAAGGGGGGACCGGGGAGCTGTTTTTT. It codes for CAWSPQGGTGELFF.

J is TRBJ2-1 and V is TRBV18; 8 bases are shared with TRBD2. The V gene's germline CDR1 is KGHSH and CDR2 LQKENI. There are 16 residues in the CDR3. J lost 3 bases, V lost 4 bases, and 8 bases had no gene match. CDR3 protein: CASSLLLAENYNEQFF. Here the CDR3 DNA reads TGTGCCAGCTCACTACTACTAGCGGAAAACTACAATGAGCAGTTCTTC.

This clonotype was picked up a small number of times. As DNA, the CDR3 is TGTGCCAGCAGCTTAGCGGGGACTAGCGGAACTGGGCAGTTCTTC. Amino acid sequence: CASSLAGTSGTGQFF. The chain employs TRBV7-8 and TRBJ2-1; 11 nucleotides line up with TRBD2. Germline loops: CDR1 SGHVS, CDR2 FQNEAQ. The CDR3 extends over 15 amino acids. The ends lost 0 bases at V and 12 bases at J; junction bases unmatched: 7. The full variable domain, completed using reference TRBV7-8 and TRBJ2-1, is GAGVSQSPRYKVAKRGQDVALRCDPISGHVSLFWYQQALGQGPEFLTYFQNEAQLDKSGLPSDRFFAERPEGSVSTLKIQRTQQEDSAVYLCASSLAGTSGTGQFFGPGTRLTVL.

The J gene is TRBJ2-7, the V gene TRBV10-3; TRBD2 matches 16 bases. Losses at the gene ends were 6 bases for V and 2 bases for J; bases not matched to a gene: 7. CDR3 size: 17 residues. Germline V CDR1 and CDR2: ENHRY, SYGVKD. The CDR3 coding sequence is TGTGCCATCAGCGCCGGGACTAGCGGGAGGGAGCCCTACGAGCAGTACTTC. It specifies CAISAGTSGREPYEQYF.

J is TRBJ2-7 and V is TRBV5-6, with 9 bases aligning to TRBD1. J gave up 3 bases and V 2 bases, and 18 bases lay outside the gene matches. This CDR3 spans 19 amino acids. CDR1 and CDR2 from the germline V gene are SGHDT and YYEEEE. CDR3 DNA sequence: TGTGCCAGCAGCTTAGCGGGACAGGGTGCAGTTCCATGGAGCTACGAGCAGTACTTC. It encodes CASSLAGQGAVPWSYEQYF.

The sample holds a few counts of this clonotype. Relative to the germline gene, one junction end is altered; a read error may explain this. J is TRBJ2-1 and V is TRBV5-6, with 13 bases lining up with TRBD2. This CDR3 has 19 residues. The germline gives CDR1 SGHDT, CDR2 YYEEEE. The CDR3 DNA sequence: TGTGCTAGCAGCTTTGGACTAGCGGGGGCTCCGCTCCTCTACAATGAGCAGTTCTTC. The encoded protein is CASSFGLAGAPLLYNEQFF.

This clonotype appeared many times. V usage is TRBV7-2 and J usage is TRBJ2-7; 7 bases fit TRBD2. The CDR3 runs to 15 residues. V shed 1 base and J 7 bases; nucleotides not matched to a gene: 10. Germline V gives CDR1 SGHTA, CDR2 FQGNSA. In DNA, the CDR3 is TGTGCCAGCAGCTTAGACCGAGCGGGAAGGGGAGAGCAGTACTTC. This sequence encodes CASSLDRAGRGEQYF.

A remark on this clonotype: Possible read error: a much larger clone is one base away. The V call is TRBV11-2, the J call TRBJ2-1; 11 bases are shared with TRBD2. The J call may be faulty, since TRBJ2-7 better matches the DNA end. Germline lookup yields CDR1 SGHAT and CDR2 FQNNGV. This CDR3 spans 18 amino acids. The CDR3 nucleotides are TGTGCCAGCAGCCCATGGACTAGCGGGCACGTCGGCTACAATGAGCAGTACTTC. It encodes CASSPWTSGHVGYNEQYF.

Written as DNA, the CDR3 is TGCAGTGCTCGAACTTCGACAGGCGGCTATGGCTACACCTTC. Protein sequence: CSARTSTGGYGYTF. The V and J genes are TRBV20-1 and TRBJ1-2, with TRBD1 as a possible D gene (6 bases). The CDR3 consists of 14 residues. Trimming removed 5 bases at V and 4 bases at J, with 17 bases between. In germline, CDR1 is DFQATT, CDR2 SNEGSKA (reference sequence).

This clonotype was counted a few times. The rearrangement joins TRBV6-2 or TRBV6-3 to TRBJ2-1, with 11 bases fitting TRBD2. Germline trimming cut 6 bases from V and 3 bases from J; bases unmatched to any gene: 13. The CDR3 has 18 residues. The V gene's germline CDR1 is MNHEY and CDR2 SVGEGT. This chain's CDR3 is CASSPRPGLAGGYNEQFF. The CDR3, as DNA: TGTGCCAGCAGCCCAAGACCCGGACTAGCGGGCGGCTACAATGAGCAGTTCTTC.

The J gene is TRBJ2-1, the V gene TRBV4-3; D possibly corresponds to TRBD2 (6 bases). The germline V and J ends were trimmed by 1 base and 6 bases, with 10 bases remaining between them. Germline V gene data show CDR1 as LGHNA and CDR2 as YSLEER. The CDR3 has 14 amino acids. The CDR3 region is CASSQGLESNEQFF. The CDR3 region has the DNA TGCGCCAGCAGCCAAGGACTAGAGAGCAATGAGCAGTTCTTC.